This T cell receptor beta chain stems from a study of beta chain features in type 1 diabetes. In the study overall: The patients were much like the healthy donors in age, gender and cell yields. Study conclusions and caveats: Patients with Type 1 diabetes showed moderately but significantly shorter TCRB CDR3s in all four CD4+ subsets.

Remarks on this clone: The antigen is unknown.

The V end lost 6 bases, the J end lost 5 bases, and 13 bases lay between the germline ends. This CDR3 contains 13 residues. Germline-derived CDR1 and CDR2 are SSHAT and FNYEAQ (reference sequence). The authors reverse transcribed all of the isolated RNA, so sequencing captured expressed TCRB transcripts. The method was immunoSEQ multiplex PCR; TCRdb's version includes in-frame clones alone and lacks a portion of them. The table lists hundreds of thousands of clones, 10% to 15% of them singletons. Central memory, naive, regulatory and stem cell-like memory CD4+ cells were sorted by CD45RO/CCR7/CD25/CD127/CD95/CD27. Each sorted population was over 98% pure.

V gene TRBV7-7 combines with J gene TRBJ2-5; D remains ambiguous. The TCR comes from a man aged 18-30 years with type 1 diabetes. The source material was naive CD4+ T cells from blood. The CDR3 region is CASSFNQGETQYF. Written as DNA, the CDR3 is TGTGCCAGCAGTTTCAACCAAGGGGAGACCCAGTACTTC.